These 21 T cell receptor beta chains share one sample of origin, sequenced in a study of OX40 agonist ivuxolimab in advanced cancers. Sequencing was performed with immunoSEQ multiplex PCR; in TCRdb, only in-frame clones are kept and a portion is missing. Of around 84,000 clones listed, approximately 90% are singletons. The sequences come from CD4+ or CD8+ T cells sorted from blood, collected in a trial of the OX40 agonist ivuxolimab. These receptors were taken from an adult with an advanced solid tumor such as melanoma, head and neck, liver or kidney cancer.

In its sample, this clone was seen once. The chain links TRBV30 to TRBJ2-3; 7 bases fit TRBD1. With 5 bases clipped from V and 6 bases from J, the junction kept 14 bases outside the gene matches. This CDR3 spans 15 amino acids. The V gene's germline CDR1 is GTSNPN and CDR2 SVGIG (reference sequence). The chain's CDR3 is CAWGGTGALLDTQYF. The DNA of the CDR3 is TGTGCCTGGGGTGGAACAGGGGCGCTCCTGGATACGCAGTATTTT.

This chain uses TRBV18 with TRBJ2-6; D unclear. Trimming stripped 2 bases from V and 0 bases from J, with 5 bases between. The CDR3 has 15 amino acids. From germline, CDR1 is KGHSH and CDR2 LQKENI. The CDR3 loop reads CASSPYSSGANVLTF. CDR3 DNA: TGTGCCAGCTCACCATACAGCTCTGGGGCCAACGTCCTGACTTTC.

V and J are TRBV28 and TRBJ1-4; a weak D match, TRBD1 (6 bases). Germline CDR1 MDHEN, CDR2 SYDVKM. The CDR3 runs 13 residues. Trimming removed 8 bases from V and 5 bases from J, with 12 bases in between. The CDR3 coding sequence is TGTGCCAGCTCAAAGGGGGTGAATGAAAAACTGTTTTTT. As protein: CASSKGVNEKLFF. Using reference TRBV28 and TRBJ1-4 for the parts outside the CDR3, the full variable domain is DVKVTQSSRYLVKRTGEKVFLECVQDMDHENMFWYRQDPGLGLRLIYFSYDVKMKEKGDIPEGYSVSREKKERFSLILESASTNQTSMYLCASSKGVNEKLFFGSGTQLSVL.

CDR3 in amino acids: CASSSIESTEAFF. In DNA, the CDR3 is TGTGCCAGCAGCTCGATTGAGAGCACTGAAGCTTTCTTT. The rearrangement links TRBV5-5 to TRBJ1-1; D remains unclear. The CDR3 has 13 amino acids. The V end was cut by 3 bases, the J end by 4 bases, with 10 bases between. In germline, CDR1 is SGHKS, CDR2 YYEKEE (reference sequence). Drawing the rest from reference TRBV5-5 and TRBJ1-1, the complete variable domain is DAGVTQSPTHLIKTRGQQVTLRCSPISGHKSVSWYQQVLGQGPQFIFQYYEKEERGRGNFPDRFSARQFPNYSSELNVNALLLGDSALYLCASSSIESTEAFFGQGTRLTVV.

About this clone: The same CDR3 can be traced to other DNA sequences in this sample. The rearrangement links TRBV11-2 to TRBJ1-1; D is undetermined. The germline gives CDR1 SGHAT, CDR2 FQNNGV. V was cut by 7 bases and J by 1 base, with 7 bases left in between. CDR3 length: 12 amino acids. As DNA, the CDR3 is TGTGCCAGCAATCGCCCGAACACTGAAGCTTTCTTT. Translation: CASNRPNTEAFF. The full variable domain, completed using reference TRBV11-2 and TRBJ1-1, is EAGVAQSPRYKIIEKRQSVAFWCNPISGHATLYWYQQILGQGPKLLIQFQNNGVVDDSQLPKDRFSAERLKGVDSTLKIQPAKLEDSAVYLCASNRPNTEAFFGQGTRLTVV.

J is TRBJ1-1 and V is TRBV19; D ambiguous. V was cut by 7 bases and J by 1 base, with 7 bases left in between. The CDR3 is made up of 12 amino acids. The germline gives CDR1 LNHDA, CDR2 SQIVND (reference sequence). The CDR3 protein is CASTPRNTEAFF. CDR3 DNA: TGTGCCAGTACCCCCCGGAACACTGAAGCTTTCTTT.

CDR3 amino acids: CASSGGLAGVAKNIQYF. DNA for the CDR3: TGTGCCAGCAGCGGAGGACTAGCGGGGGTAGCCAAAAACATTCAGTACTTC. The V and J genes are TRBV9 and TRBJ2-4, with 13 bases that match TRBD2. The V segment lost 3 bases and the J segment 0 bases; nucleotides outside the gene matches: 3. From germline, CDR1 is SGDLS and CDR2 YYNGEE. The CDR3 loop spans 17 amino acids.

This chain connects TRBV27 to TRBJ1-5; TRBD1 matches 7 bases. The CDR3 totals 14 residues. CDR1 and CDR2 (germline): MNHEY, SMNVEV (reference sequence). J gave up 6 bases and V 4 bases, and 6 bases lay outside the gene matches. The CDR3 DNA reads TGTGCCAGCAGTTCACAGGGGTTTGGTCAGCCCCAGCATTTT. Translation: CASSSQGFGQPQHF.

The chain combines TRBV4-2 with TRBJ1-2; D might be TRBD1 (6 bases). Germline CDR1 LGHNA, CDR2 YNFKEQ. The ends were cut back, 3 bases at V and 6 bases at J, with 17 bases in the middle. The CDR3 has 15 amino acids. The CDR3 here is CASSQTHDRQDGYTF. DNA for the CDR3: TGTGCCAGCAGCCAGACCCATGACAGGCAGGATGGCTACACCTTC.

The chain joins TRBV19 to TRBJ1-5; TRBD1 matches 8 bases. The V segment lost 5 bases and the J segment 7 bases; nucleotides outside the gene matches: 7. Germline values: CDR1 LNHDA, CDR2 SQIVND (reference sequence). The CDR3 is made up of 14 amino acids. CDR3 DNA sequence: TGTGCCAGTAGTCCGACAGGGGAGAGGCAGCCCCAGCATTTT. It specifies CASSPTGERQPQHF.

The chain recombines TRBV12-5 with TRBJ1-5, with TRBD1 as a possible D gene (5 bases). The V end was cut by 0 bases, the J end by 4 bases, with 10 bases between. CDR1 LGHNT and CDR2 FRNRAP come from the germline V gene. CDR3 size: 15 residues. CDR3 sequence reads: CASGLVRGTNQPQHF. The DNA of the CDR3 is TGTGCTAGTGGTTTGGTACGGGGGACGAATCAGCCCCAGCATTTT.

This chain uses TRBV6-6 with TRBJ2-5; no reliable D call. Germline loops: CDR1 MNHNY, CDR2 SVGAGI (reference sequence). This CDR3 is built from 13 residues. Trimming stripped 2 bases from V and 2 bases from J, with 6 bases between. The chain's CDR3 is CASSYNRQETQYF. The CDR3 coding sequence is TGTGCCAGCAGTTACAACAGACAAGAGACCCAGTACTTC.

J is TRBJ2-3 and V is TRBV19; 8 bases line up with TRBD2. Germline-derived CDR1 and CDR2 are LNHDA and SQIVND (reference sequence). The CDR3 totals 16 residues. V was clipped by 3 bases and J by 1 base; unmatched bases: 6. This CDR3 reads CASSIGLAWGTDTQYF. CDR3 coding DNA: TGTGCCAGTAGTATCGGACTAGCTTGGGGCACAGATACGCAGTATTTT. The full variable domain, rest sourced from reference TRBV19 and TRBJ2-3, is DGGITQSPKYLFRKEGQNVTLSCEQNLNHDAMYWYRQDPGQGLRLIYYSQIVNDFQKGDIAEGYSVSREKKESFPLTVTSAQKNPTAFYLCASSIGLAWGTDTQYFGPGTRLTVL.

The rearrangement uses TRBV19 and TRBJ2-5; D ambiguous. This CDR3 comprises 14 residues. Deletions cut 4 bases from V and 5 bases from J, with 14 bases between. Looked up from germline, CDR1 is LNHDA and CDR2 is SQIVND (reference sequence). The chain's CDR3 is CASSNRGPGETQYF. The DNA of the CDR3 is TGTGCCAGTAGTAATCGTGGACCCGGGGAGACCCAGTACTTC.

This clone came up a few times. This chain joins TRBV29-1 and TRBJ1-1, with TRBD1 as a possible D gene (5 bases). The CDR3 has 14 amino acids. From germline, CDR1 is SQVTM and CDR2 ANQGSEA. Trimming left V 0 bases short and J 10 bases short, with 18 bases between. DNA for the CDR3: TGCAGCGTTGAAGATGTAGCGGGGGTTGGGGTAGCTTTCTTT. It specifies CSVEDVAGVGVAFF. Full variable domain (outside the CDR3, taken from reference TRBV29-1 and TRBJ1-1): SAVISQKPSRDICQRGTSLTIQCQVDSQVTMMFWYRQQPGQSLTLIATANQGSEATYESGFVIDKFPISRPNLTFSTLTVSNMSPEDSSIYLCSVEDVAGVGVAFFGQGTRLTVV.

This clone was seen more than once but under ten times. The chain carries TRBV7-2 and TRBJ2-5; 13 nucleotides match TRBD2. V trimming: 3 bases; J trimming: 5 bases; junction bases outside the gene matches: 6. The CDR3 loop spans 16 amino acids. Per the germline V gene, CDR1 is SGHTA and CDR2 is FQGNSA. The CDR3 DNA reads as TGTGCCAGCAGCTTCCGCGGACTAGCGGGAGTGGAGACCCAGTACTTC. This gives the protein CASSFRGLAGVETQYF. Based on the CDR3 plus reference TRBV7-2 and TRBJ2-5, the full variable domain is GAGVSQSPSNKVTEKGKDVELRCDPISGHTALYWYRQSLGQGLEFLIYFQGNSAPDKSGLPSDRFSAERTGGSVSTLTIQRTQQEDSAVYLCASSFRGLAGVETQYFGPGTRLLVL.

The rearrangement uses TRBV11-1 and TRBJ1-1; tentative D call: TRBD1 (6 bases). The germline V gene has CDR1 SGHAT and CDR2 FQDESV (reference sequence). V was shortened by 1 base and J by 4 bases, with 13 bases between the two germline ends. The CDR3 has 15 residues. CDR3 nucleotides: TGTGCCAGCAGCTTAGACCAGGGGCGTGGCACTGAAGCTTTCTTT. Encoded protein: CASSLDQGRGTEAFF.

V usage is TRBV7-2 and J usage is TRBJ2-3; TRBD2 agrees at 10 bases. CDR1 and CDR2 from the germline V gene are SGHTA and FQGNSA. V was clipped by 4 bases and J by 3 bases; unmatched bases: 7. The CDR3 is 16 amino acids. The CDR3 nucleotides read TGTGCCAGCAGCTCTACTAGCGGGATTAAGACAGATACGCAGTATTTT. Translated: CASSSTSGIKTDTQYF.

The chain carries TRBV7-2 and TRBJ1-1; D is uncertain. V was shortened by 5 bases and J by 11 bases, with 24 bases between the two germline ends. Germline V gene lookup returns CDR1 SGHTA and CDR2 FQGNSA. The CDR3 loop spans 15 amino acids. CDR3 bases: TGTGCCAGCAGCCCCCACCCCCGCGACCGAGGAGACGCTTTCTTT. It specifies CASSPHPRDRGDAFF.

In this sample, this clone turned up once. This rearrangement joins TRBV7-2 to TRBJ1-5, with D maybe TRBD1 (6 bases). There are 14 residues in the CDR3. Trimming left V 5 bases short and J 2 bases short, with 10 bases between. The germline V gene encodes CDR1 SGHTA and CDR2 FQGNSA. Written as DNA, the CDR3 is TGTGCCAGCAGCAAAGAGGGGGGCAATCAGCCCCAGCATTTT. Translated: CASSKEGGNQPQHF.

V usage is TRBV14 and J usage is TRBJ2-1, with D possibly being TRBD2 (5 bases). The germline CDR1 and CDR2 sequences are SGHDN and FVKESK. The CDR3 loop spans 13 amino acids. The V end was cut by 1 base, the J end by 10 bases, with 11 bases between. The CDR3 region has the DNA TGTGCCAGCAGCCAAGGGGAGATGAACGAGCAGTTCTTC. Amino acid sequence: CASSQGEMNEQFF.